This TCR beta chain appears in the sequencing data of a study of blood T cell repertoires in COVID-19. Germline assignment: CDR1 SSHAT and CDR2 FNYEAQ (reference sequence). This CDR3 spans 14 amino acids. Authors' analysis steps: Reference gene primer amplification gave estimated nucleated cell counts. Clones were sequenced by immunoSEQ multiplex PCR, and TCRdb holds only the in-frame ones, with some missing. Clonal size and the V and J genes are those of that table, whereas D and trimming came from the DNA. The sample has about 270,000 clones, more than 75% seen once. A single count supports this clone. The junction differs from germline at one of its ends, possibly a read error.

The source material was peripheral blood. The V call is TRBV7-7, the J call TRBJ1-4; 8 nucleotides line up with TRBD1. The receptor's source is a woman in her 50s with acute or convalescent COVID-19. The CDR3 region has the DNA TGTGCTAGCAGCCCAGGGGGCACGAATGAAAAACTGTTTTTT. Its protein product is CASSPGGTNEKLFF.